The 24 T cell receptor beta chains below all came from one sample that was sequenced in a study of vaccination and CD4 T cells after COVID-19. These receptors' antigens are unknown. Scientists ran DNA taken from cultured CD4+ T cells through the Oncomine TCR Beta short-read assay for sequencing. TCRdb reprocessed the PCR reads via MiXCR and lists one record per CDR3 protein. The sample lists over 10,000 distinct CDR3 sequences, around 75% seen once, with 9.5% to 13% in the top ten. Treatment defined: roughly 11-day PBMC culture with coronavirus spike peptide pools or control peptides (ViraFEST assay). The sequenced sample was CD4+ T cells from blood, cultured in vitro. The origin of the receptors is a human donor who had recovered from COVID-19.

The J gene is TRBJ1-1, the V gene TRBV18; D is undetermined. The CDR3 has 13 amino acids. Germline V lookup: CDR1 KGHSH, CDR2 LQKENI. V was shortened by 3 bases and J by 8 bases, with 13 bases between the two germline ends. The CDR3 reads CASSPSRHAEAFF. Here the CDR3 DNA reads TGTGCCAGCTCACCCAGTAGACACGCCGAAGCTTTCTTT.

The chain recombines TRBV30 with TRBJ2-2; no reliable D call. The CDR3 totals 12 residues. The V gene's germline CDR1 is GTSNPN and CDR2 SVGIG (reference sequence). V was cut by 4 bases and J by 0 bases, with 3 bases left in between. CDR3 region: CAWNTNTGELFF. The DNA of the CDR3 is TGTGCCTGGAACACGAACACCGGGGAGCTGTTTTTT.

By share, this clonotype ranks as medium-sized. The chain employs TRBV19 and TRBJ2-2; D gene ambiguous. The V gene lost 6 bases and the J gene lost 3 bases, with 17 bases spanning the gap. Looked up from germline, CDR1 is LNHDA and CDR2 is SQIVND (reference sequence). The length of the CDR3 is 16 residues. The CDR3 bases are TGTGCCAGTAGAAATCGGTGGGCAGGAGACACCGGGGAGCTGTTTTTT. Amino acids: CASRNRWAGDTGELFF.

This chain connects TRBV2 to TRBJ2-5, with D tentatively TRBD2 (5 bases). The V end was cut by 8 bases, the J end by 5 bases, with 21 bases between. The CDR3 has 15 amino acids. Germline CDR1 SNHLY, CDR2 FYNNEI. The CDR3 reads CASGNHVPGLETQYF. CDR3 sequence (DNA): TGTGCCAGCGGAAACCACGTGCCTGGACTTGAGACCCAGTACTTC.

CDR3 nucleotide sequence: TGTGCCAGTACCATTGGGAGGCTCAGGGGCTATGGCTACACCTTC. Its translation: CASTIGRLRGYGYTF. This chain uses TRBV19 with TRBJ1-2; the D gene is possibly TRBD1 (6 bases). The germline V gene has CDR1 LNHDA and CDR2 SQIVND (reference sequence). Trimming removed 7 bases from V and 4 bases from J, with 19 bases in between. The CDR3 is 15 residues long.

The CDR3, as DNA: TGCGCCAGCAGCTTGGGTAACACCGGGGAGCTGTTTTTT. Translating gives CASSLGNTGELFF. The V and J genes are TRBV5-1 and TRBJ2-2; no definite D call. Germline CDR1 is SGHRS and CDR2 is YFSETQ. The CDR3 spans 13 residues. Trimming removed 0 bases from V and 2 bases from J, with 2 bases in between.

This clonotype was seen more than once but under ten times. The genes are TRBV27 and TRBJ1-2, with TRBD1 matching 9 bases. Germline V CDR1 and CDR2: MNHEY, SMNVEV (reference sequence). The CDR3 is 11 amino acids. Trimming at V came to 6 bases and at J to 7 bases, leaving 0 bases not matched to a gene. The CDR3 region has the DNA TGTGCCAGCAGGGACAGGGGTGGCTACACCTTC. Its protein is CASRDRGGYTF.

This rearrangement joins TRBV6-1 to TRBJ1-6, with TRBD1 matching over 8 bases. Germline V gene lookup returns CDR1 MNHNS and CDR2 SASEGT. CDR3 length: 18 amino acids. The V and J ends lost 5 bases and 5 bases, in that order; junction bases with no gene match: 14. The chain's CDR3 is CASSRPRTGRADNSPLHF. The CDR3 bases are TGTGCCAGCAGTCGACCCCGGACAGGGCGAGCCGATAATTCACCCCTCCACTTT.

The chain employs TRBV6-1 and TRBJ1-2; D is ambiguous. This CDR3 region has 14 residues. The germline gives CDR1 MNHNS, CDR2 SASEGT. V was cut by 2 bases and J by 5 bases, with 12 bases left in between. For the CDR3, the DNA is TGTGCCAGCAGTGAATATGACTCCGGGTATGGCTACACCTTC. Its translation is CASSEYDSGYGYTF.

The chain carries TRBV19 and TRBJ1-2; no clear D. Germline V gene lookup returns CDR1 LNHDA and CDR2 SQIVND (reference sequence). Trimming left V 3 bases short and J 8 bases short, with 19 bases between. The CDR3 extends over 15 amino acids. The CDR3 bases are TGTGCCAGTAGTATGCCCTCAATTGAGGGCACCGGCTACACCTTC. It codes for CASSMPSIEGTGYTF. The variable domain in full, completed from reference TRBV19 and TRBJ1-2, reads DGGITQSPKYLFRKEGQNVTLSCEQNLNHDAMYWYRQDPGQGLRLIYYSQIVNDFQKGDIAEGYSVSREKKESFPLTVTSAQKNPTAFYLCASSMPSIEGTGYTFGSGTRLTVV.

This clonotype was counted only a few times. The gene calls are TRBV20-1 and TRBJ1-1; D is uncertain. The germline gives CDR1 DFQATT, CDR2 SNEGSKA (reference sequence). V was pared by 7 bases and J by 1 base, with 13 bases between. This CDR3 region has 13 residues. CDR3 residues: CSVRTGRNTEAFF. CDR3 bases: TGCAGTGTCAGGACCGGGAGGAACACTGAAGCTTTCTTT.

The chain has TRBV19 and TRBJ2-3, with 7 positions matching TRBD1. Germline V gene data show CDR1 as LNHDA and CDR2 as SQIVND (reference sequence). After removal of 6 bases from V and 1 base from J, the junction contained 7 bases not matched to a gene. The CDR3 covers 15 residues. In DNA form, the CDR3 reads TGTGCCAGTAGGCGCCGGGACAGCGGCACAGATACGCAGTATTTT. This translates into CASRRRDSGTDTQYF.

This chain connects TRBV6-1 to TRBJ1-1; TRBD1 matches at 7 bases. The trim removed 8 bases at V and 0 bases at J, leaving 21 bases unmatched. This CDR3 contains 19 residues. The germline V gene has CDR1 MNHNS and CDR2 SASEGT. This CDR3 is CASFRLTRAGGVMNTEAFF. The DNA for the CDR3 is TGTGCCAGCTTCCGACTTACAAGGGCAGGGGGGGTCATGAACACTGAAGCTTTCTTT.

The V call is TRBV6-5, the J call TRBJ2-7, with 8 bases that match TRBD1. The CDR3 has 14 amino acids. Looked up from germline, CDR1 is MNHEY and CDR2 is SVGAGI. V dropped 0 bases and J dropped 5; count of bases not matched to a gene: 3. The CDR3 sequence: CASSYSTGVHEQYF. CDR3 bases: TGTGCCAGCAGTTACTCGACAGGGGTACACGAGCAGTACTTC.

V is TRBV5-4 and J is TRBJ2-1; perhaps TRBD1 as D (8 bases). Trimming took 5 bases from V and 2 from J, leaving 14 bases between them. This CDR3 is 15 amino acids long. Germline-derived CDR1 and CDR2 are SGHNT and YYREEE (reference sequence). The CDR3 DNA is TGTGCCAGCAGACAGGGGGGGGTGACCTACAATGAGCAGTTCTTC. Protein product: CASRQGGVTYNEQFF.

J is TRBJ2-5 and V is TRBV18, with no clear D. CDR1 KGHSH and CDR2 LQKENI come from the germline V gene. The CDR3 extends over 12 amino acids. V dropped 0 bases and J dropped 5 bases, with 4 bases sitting between them. The CDR3 DNA reads as TGTGCCAGCTCACCACCGGGGGAGACCCAGTACTTC. This translates into CASSPPGETQYF.

The chain joins TRBV7-3 to TRBJ2-1, with TRBD2 matching over 10 bases. In germline, CDR1 is SGHTA, CDR2 FQGTGA. The CDR3 length is 15 residues. Trimming at V came to 5 bases and at J to 8 bases, leaving 9 bases not matched to a gene. The CDR3 reads CASSIRGLAIDEQFF. CDR3 bases: TGTGCCAGCAGCATCAGGGGACTAGCGATTGATGAGCAGTTCTTC.

The chain carries TRBV15 and TRBJ2-7, with 7 positions matching TRBD1. V lost 0 bases, J lost 3 bases, and 8 bases stayed unmatched. The CDR3 is 16 residues long. Germline V gene lookup returns CDR1 LNHNV and CDR2 YYDKDF (reference sequence). Here the CDR3 DNA reads TGTGCCACCAGCAGAGATATTATGGGACAGAGCTACGAGCAGTACTTC. It is translated as CATSRDIMGQSYEQYF. Supplemented by reference TRBV15 and TRBJ2-7, the full variable domain reads DAMVIQNPRYQVTQFGKPVTLSCSQTLNHNVMYWYQQKSSQAPKLLFHYYDKDFNNEADTPDNFQSRRPNTSFCFLDIRSPGLGDTAMYLCATSRDIMGQSYEQYFGPGTRLTVT.

CDR3 sequence: CASSLGGRGQTQYF. The CDR3, as DNA: TGTGCCAGCAGTTTGGGTGGGAGGGGCCAGACCCAGTACTTC. The chain has TRBV12-3 or TRBV12-4 and TRBJ2-5; 7 bases agree with TRBD2. Trimming cost V 3 bases and J 6 bases; bases outside gene matches: 7. The length of the CDR3 is 14 residues.

The rearrangement uses TRBV5-5 and TRBJ2-7; perhaps TRBD2 as D (6 bases). Per germline, CDR1 SGHKS and CDR2 YYEKEE (reference sequence). The CDR3 totals 15 residues. Trimming cost V 0 bases and J 3 bases, with 13 bases left between them. Here the CDR3 DNA reads TGTGCCAGCAGCTTGGCCGGGAGAAGTGTCTACGAGCAGTACTTC. This translates into CASSLAGRSVYEQYF.

The chain recombines TRBV10-3 with TRBJ2-4; D is possibly TRBD2 (5 bases). The CDR3 consists of 15 residues. Between the trimmed V and J ends, which lost 3 bases and 8 bases, there was a span of 17 bases. From germline, CDR1 is ENHRY and CDR2 SYGVKD. The CDR3 is CAISERGPGSDIQYF. The CDR3 DNA reads as TGTGCCATCAGTGAACGAGGACCGGGGTCAGACATTCAGTACTTC.

The chain uses TRBV6-1 and TRBJ2-1; 11 nucleotides agree with TRBD2. The CDR3 contains 15 residues. V trimming: 6 bases; J trimming: 6 bases; junction bases outside the gene matches: 7. Germline V CDR1 and CDR2: MNHNS, SASEGT. CDR3 bases: TGTGCCAGCAGAACATTAGCGGGAGGGCGCAATGAGCAGTTCTTC. Encoded protein: CASRTLAGGRNEQFF.

Only one count was recorded for this clonotype. The genes are TRBV29-1 and TRBJ2-3; 7 bases are a match to TRBD1. After removal of 5 bases from V and 1 base from J, the junction contained 9 bases not matched to a gene. The V gene's germline CDR1 is SQVTM and CDR2 ANQGSEA. The CDR3 is 15 amino acids. The DNA for the CDR3 is TGCAGCGTTCAGATCGACAGGGCGGGCACAGATACGCAGTATTTT. Protein sequence: CSVQIDRAGTDTQYF.

This chain links TRBV10-1 with TRBJ1-2; 8 bases are shared with TRBD1. V lost 9 bases to trimming and J lost 3 bases; unmatched junction nucleotides: 18. Germline-derived CDR1 and CDR2 are WNHNN and SYGVQD (reference sequence). The CDR3 spans 17 residues. The CDR3 reads CASNVRDRPGGDYGYTF. The CDR3 bases are TGCGCCAGTAACGTCCGGGACAGGCCGGGGGGCGACTATGGCTACACCTTC.